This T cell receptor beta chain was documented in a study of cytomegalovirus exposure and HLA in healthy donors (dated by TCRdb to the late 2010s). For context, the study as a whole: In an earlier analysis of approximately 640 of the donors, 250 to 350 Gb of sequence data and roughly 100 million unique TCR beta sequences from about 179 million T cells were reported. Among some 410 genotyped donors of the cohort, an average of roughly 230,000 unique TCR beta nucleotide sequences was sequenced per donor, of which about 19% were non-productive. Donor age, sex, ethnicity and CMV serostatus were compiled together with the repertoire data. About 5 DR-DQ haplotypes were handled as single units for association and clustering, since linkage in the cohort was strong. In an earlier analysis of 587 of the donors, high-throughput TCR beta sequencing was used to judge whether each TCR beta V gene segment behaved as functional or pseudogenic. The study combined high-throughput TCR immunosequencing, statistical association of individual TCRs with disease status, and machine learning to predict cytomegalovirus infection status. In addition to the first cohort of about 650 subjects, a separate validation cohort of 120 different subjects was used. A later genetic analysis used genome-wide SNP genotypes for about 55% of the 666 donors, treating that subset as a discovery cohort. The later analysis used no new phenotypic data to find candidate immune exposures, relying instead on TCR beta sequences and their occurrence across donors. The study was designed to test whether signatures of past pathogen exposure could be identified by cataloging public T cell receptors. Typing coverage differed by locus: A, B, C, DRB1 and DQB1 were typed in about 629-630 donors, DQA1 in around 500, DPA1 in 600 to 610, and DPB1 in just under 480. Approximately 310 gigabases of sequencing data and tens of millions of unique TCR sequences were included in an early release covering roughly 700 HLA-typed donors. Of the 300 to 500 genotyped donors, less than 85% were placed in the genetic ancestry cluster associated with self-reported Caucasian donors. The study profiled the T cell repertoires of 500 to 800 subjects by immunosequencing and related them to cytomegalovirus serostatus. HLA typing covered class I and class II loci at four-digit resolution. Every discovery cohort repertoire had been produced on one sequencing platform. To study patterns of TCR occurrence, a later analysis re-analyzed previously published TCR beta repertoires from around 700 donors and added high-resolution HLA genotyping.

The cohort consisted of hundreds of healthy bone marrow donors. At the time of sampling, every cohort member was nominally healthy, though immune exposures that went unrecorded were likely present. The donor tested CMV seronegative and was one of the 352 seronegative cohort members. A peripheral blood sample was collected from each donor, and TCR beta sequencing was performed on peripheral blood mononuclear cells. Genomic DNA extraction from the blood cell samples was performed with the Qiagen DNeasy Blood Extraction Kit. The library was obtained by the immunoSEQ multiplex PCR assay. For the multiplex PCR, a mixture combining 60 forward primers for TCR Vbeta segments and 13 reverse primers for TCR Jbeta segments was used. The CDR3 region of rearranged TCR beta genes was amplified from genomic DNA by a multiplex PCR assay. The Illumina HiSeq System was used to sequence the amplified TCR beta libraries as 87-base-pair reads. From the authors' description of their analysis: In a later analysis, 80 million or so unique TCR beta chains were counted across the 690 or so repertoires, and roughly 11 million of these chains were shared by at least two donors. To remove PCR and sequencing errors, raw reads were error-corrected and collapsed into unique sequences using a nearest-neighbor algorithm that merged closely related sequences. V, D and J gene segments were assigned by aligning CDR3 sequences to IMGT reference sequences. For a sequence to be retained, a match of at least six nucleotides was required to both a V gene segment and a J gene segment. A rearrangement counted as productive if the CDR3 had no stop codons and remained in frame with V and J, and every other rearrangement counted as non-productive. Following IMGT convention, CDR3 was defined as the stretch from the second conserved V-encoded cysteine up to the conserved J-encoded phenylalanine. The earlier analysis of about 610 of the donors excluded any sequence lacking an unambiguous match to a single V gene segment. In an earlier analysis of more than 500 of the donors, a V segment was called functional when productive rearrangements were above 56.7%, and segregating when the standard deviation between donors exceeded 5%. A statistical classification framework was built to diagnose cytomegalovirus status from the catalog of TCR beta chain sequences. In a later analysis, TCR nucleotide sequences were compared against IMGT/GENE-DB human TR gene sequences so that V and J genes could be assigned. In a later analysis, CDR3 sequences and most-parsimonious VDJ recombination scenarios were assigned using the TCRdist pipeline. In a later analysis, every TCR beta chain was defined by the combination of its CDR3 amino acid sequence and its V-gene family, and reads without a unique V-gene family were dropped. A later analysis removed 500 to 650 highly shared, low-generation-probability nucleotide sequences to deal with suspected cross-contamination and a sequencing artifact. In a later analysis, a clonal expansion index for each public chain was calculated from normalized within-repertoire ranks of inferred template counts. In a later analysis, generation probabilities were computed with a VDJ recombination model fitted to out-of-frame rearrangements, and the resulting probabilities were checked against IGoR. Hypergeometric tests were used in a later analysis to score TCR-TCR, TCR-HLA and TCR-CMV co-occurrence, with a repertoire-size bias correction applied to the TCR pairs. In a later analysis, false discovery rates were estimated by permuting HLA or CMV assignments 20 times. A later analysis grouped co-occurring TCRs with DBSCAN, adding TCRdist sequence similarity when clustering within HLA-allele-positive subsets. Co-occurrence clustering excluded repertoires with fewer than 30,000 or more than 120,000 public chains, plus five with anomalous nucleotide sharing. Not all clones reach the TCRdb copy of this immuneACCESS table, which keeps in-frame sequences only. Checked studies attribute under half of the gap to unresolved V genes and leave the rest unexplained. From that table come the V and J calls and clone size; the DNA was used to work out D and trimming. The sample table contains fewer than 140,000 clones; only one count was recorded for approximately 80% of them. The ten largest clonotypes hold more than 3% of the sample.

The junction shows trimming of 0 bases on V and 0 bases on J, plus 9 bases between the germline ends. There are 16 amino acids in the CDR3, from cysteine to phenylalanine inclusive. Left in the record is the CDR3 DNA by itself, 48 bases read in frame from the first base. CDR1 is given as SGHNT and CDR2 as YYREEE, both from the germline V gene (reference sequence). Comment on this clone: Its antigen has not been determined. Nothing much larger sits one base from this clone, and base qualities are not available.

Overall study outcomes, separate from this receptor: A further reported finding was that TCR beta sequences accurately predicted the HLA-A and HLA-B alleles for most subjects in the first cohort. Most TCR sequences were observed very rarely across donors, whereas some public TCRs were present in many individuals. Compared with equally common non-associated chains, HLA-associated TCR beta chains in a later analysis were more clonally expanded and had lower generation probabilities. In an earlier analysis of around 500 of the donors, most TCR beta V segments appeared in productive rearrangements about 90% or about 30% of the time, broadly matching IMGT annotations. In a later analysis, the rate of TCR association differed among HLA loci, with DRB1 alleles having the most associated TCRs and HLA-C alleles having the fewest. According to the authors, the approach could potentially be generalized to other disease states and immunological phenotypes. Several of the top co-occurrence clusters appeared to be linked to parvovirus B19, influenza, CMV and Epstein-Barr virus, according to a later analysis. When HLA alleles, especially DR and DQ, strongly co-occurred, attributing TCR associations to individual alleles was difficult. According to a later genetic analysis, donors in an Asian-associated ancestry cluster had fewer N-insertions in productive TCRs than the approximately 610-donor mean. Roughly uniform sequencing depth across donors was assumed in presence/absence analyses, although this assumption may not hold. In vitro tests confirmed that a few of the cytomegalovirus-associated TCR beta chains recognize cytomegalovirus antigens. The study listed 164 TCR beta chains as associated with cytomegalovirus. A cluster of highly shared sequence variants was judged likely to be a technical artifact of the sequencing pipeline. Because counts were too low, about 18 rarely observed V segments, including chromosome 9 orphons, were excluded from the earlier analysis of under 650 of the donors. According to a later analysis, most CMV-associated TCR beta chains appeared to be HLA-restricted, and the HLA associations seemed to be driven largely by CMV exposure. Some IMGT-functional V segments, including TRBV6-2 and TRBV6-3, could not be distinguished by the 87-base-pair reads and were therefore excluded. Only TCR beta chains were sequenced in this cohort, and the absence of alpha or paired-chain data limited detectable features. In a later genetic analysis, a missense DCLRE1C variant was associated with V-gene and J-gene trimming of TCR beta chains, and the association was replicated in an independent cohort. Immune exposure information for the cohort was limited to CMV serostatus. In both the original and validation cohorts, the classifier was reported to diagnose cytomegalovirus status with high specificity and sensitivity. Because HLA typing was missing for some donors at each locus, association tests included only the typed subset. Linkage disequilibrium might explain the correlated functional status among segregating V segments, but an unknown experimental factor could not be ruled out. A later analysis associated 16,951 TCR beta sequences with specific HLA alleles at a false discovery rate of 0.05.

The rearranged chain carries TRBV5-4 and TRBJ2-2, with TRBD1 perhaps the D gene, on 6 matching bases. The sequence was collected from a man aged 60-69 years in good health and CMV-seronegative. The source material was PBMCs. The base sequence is TGTGCCAGCAGCTTGGCCAGGGGTTCGAACACCGGGGAGCTGTTTTTT. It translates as CASSLARGSNTGELFF. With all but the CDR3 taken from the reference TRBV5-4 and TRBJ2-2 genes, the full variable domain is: ETGVTQSPTHLIKTRGQQVTLRCSSQSGHNTVSWYQQALGQGPQFIFQYYREEENGRGNFPPRFSGLQFPNYSSELNVNALELDDSALYLCASSLARGSNTGELFFGEGSRLTVL.